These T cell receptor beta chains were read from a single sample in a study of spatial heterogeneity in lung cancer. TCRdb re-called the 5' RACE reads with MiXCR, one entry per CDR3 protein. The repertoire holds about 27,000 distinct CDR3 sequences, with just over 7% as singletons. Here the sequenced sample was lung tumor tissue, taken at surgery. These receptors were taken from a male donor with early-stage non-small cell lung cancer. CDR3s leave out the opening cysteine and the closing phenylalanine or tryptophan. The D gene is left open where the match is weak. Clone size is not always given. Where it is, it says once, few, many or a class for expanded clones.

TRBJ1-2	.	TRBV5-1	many	ASSFDSEPLYGYT
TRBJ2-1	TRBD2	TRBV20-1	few	SAKVLLAGGDEQF
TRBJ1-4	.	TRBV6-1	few	AGKGTAGNEKLF
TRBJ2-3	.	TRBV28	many	ASPPSVATSTDTQY
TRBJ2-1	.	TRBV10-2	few	ASSRVNEQF
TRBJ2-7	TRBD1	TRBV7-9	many	ASSYLGQGGEQY
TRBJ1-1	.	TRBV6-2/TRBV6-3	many	ASTGTYTEAF
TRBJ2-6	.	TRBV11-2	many	ASSLGAGVANVLT
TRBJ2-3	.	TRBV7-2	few	ASSLADTDTQY
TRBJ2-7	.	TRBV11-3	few	ASSLDNYEQY
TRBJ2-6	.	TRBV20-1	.	SAETGRVNVLT
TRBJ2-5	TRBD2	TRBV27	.	ASRREGETQY
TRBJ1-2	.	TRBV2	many	ASTTTGAHYGYT
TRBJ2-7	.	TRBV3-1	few	ASSHRAKYSEQY
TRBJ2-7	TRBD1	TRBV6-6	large	ASSLGPDRDRQY
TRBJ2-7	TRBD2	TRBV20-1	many	SASPSGLLGQY
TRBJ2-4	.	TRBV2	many	ASQAGVIDIQY
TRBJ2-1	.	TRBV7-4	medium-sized	ASSLAGVQVYEQF
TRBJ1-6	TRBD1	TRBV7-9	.	ASSRDRDNSPLH
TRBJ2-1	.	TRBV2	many	ASSEARGASGINEQF
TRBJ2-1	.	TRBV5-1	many	ASRGGEGEQF
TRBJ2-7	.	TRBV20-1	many	SARVDSYEQY
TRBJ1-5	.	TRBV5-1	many	ASSPEPSNQPQH
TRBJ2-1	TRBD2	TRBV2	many	ASSGSGGAYNEQF
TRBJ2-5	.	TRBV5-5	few	ASSNGPNQETQY
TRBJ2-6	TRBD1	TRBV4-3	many	ASSPWDRTYSGANVLT
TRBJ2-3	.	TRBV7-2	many	ASSQGRTDTQY
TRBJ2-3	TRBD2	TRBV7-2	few	ASSPGTSHTDTQY
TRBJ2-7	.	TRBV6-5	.	ASTPTWGPLGYEQY
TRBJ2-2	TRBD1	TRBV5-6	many	ASSSGTGIGELF
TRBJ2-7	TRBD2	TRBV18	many	ASSPREDLYEQY
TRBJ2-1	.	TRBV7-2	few	ASSLWGSQF
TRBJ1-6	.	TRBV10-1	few	ASIGVNVRRSPLH
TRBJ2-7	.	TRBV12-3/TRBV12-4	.	ASSFAGNLYEQY
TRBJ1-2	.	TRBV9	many	ASSVEVGRGGYT
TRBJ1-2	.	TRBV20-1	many	SASLLGAGASYGYT
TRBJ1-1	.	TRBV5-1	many	ASGLDSPMNTEAF
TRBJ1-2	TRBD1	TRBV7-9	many	ASSLGGQGGKYGYT
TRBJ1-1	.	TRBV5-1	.	ASSFQGRDTEAF
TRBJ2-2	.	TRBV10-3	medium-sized	AIRAPYQTGELF
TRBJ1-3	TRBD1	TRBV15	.	ATSRDRTGFAGNTIY
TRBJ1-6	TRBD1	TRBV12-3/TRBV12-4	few	ASSFWDRENSPLH
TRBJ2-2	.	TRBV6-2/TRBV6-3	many	ASRFKREELF
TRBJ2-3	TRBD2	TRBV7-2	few	ASSLLAGADTQY
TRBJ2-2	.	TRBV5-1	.	ASSDDMGMTNTGELF
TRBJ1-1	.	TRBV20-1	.	SAPTVGNTEAF
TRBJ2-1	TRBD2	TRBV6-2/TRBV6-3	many	ASSQTGGGQF
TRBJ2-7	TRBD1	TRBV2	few	ASSAETGGAEQY
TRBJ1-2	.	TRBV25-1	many	ASSGSYGSYT
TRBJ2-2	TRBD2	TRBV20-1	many	SVRKGIAGQITGELF
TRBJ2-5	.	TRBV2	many	ASSPGVLLAQY